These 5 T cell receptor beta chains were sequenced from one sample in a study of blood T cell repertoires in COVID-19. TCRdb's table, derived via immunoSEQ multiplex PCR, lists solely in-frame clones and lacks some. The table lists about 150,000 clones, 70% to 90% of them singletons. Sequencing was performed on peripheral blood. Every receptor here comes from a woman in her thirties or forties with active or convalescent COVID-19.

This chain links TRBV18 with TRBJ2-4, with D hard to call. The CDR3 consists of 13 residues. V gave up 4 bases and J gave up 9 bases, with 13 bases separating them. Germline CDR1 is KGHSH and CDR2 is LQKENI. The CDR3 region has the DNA TGTGCCAGCTCACTGTCCCCTCGCAGCATTCAGTACTTC. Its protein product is CASSLSPRSIQYF.

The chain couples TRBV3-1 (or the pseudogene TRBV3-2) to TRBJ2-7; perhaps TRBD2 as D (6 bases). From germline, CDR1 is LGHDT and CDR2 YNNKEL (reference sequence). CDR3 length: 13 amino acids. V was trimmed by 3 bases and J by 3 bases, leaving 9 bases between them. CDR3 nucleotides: TGTGCCAGCAGCCATAACGGGGGCTACGAGCAGTACTTC. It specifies CASSHNGGYEQYF.

The CDR3 protein is CASSQGPRLAGALGEQFF. In DNA form, the CDR3 reads TGCGCCAGCAGCCAGGGGCCCCGACTAGCGGGGGCACTAGGTGAGCAGTTCTTC. This chain joins TRBV4-1 and TRBJ2-1; 12 positions match TRBD2. Trimming took 3 bases from V and 9 from J; bases not matched to a gene: 15. Germline CDR1 reads MGHRA; CDR2 reads YSYEKL. The CDR3 covers 18 residues.

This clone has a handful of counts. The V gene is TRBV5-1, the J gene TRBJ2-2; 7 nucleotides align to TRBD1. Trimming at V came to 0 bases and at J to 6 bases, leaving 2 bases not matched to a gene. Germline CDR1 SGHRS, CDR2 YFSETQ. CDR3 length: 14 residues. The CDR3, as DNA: TGCGCCAGCAGCTTGGGACAGGGAGCCGGGGAGCTGTTTTTT. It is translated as CASSLGQGAGELFF.

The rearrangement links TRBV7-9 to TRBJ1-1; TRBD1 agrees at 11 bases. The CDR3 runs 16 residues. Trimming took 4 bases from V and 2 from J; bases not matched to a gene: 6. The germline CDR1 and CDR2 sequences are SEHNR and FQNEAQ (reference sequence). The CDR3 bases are TGTGCCAGCAGCTCCGGACAGGGGGCATCCAACACTGAAGCTTTCTTT. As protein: CASSSGQGASNTEAFF.